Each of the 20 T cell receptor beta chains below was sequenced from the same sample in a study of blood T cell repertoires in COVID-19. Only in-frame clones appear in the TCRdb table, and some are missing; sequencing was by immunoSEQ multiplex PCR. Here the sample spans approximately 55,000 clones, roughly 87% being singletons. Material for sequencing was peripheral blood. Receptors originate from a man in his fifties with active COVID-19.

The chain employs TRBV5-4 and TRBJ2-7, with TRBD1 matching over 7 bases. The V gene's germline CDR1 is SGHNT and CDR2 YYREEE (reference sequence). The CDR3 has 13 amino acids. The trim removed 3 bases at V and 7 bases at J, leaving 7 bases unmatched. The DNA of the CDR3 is TGTGCCAGCAGCTGGGAACAGGGGCGGGAGCAGTACTTC. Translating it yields CASSWEQGREQYF.

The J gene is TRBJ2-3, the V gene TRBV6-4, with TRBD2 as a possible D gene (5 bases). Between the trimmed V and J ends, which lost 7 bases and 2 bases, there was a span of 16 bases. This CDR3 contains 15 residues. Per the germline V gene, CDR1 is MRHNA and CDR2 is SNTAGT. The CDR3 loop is CASTPGAGTTDTQYF. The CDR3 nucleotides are TGTGCCAGCACCCCGGGCGCGGGTACCACAGATACGCAGTATTTT.

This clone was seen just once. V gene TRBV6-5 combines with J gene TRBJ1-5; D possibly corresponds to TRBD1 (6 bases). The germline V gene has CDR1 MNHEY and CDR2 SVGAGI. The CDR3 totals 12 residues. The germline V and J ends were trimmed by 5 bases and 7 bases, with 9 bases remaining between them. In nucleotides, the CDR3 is TGTGCCAGCAGTACGGACAGACAGCCCCAGCATTTT. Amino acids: CASSTDRQPQHF.

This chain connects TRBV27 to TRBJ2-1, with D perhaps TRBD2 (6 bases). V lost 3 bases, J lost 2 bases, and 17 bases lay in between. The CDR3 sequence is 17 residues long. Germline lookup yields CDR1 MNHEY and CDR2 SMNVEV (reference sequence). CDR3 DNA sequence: TGTGCCAGCAGTTTGTCGGGGGTCCTATATGCCTACAATGAGCAGTTCTTC. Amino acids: CASSLSGVLYAYNEQFF.

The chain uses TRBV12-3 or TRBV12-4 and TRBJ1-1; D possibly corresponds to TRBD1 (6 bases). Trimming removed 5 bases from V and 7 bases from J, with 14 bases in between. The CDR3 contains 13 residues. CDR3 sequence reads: CASSTQGGGEAFF. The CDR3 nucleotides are TGTGCCAGCAGTACACAGGGCGGAGGTGAAGCTTTCTTT.

In DNA form, the CDR3 reads TGCGCCAGCAGCTTGGTGGTTTCAGGGCAAGAGACCCAGTACTTC. It is translated as CASSLVVSGQETQYF. The chain has TRBV5-1 and TRBJ2-5; D perhaps matches TRBD1 (5 bases). The CDR3 runs 15 residues. The germline V gene encodes CDR1 SGHRS and CDR2 YFSETQ. V lost 0 bases to trimming and J lost 2 bases, with 11 bases between them. The full variable domain, in which reference TRBV5-1 and TRBJ2-5 provide the parts outside the CDR3, is KAGVTQTPRYLIKTRGQQVTLSCSPISGHRSVSWYQQTPGQGLQFLFEYFSETQRNKGNFPGRFSGRQFSNSRSEMNVSTLELGDSALYLCASSLVVSGQETQYFGPGTRLLVL.

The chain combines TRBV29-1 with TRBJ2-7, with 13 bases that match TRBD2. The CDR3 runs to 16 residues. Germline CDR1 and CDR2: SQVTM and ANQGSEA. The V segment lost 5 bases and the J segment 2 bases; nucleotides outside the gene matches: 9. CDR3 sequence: CSVHPGTSGETYEQYF. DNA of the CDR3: TGCAGCGTTCACCCCGGGACTAGCGGGGAAACCTACGAGCAGTACTTC.

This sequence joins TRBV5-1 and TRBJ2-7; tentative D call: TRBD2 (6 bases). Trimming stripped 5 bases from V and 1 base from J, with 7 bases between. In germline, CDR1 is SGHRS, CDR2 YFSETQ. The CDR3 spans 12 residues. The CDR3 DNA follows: TGCGCCAGCAGGCGGGATTCCTACGAGCAGTACTTC. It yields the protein CASRRDSYEQYF.

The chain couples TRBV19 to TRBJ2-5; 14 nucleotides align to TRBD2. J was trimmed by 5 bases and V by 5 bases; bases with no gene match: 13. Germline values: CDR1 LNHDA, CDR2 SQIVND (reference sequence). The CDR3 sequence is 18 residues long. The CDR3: CASSSTPGTSGSGETQYF. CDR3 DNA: TGTGCCAGTAGTTCAACTCCCGGGACTAGCGGGAGTGGGGAGACCCAGTACTTC.

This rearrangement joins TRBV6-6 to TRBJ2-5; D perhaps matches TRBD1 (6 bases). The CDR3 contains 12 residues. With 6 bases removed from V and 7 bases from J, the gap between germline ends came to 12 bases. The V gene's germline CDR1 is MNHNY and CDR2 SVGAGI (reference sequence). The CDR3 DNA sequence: TGTGCCAGCAGGGACAGCCGGGGGACCCAGTACTTC. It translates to CASRDSRGTQYF.

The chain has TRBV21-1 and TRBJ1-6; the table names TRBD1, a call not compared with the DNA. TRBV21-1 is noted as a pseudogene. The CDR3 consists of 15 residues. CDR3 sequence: CASTPRVPYNSPLHF. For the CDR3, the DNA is TGTGCCAGCACCCCCAGGGTACCCTATAATTCACCCCTCCACTTT.

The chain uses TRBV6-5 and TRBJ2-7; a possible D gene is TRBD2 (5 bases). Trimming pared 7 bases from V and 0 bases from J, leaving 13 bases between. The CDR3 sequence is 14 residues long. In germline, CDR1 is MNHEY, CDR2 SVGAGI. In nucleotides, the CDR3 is TGTGCCAGCACCCGGACTGTCAGCTCCTACGAGCAGTACTTC. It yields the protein CASTRTVSSYEQYF.

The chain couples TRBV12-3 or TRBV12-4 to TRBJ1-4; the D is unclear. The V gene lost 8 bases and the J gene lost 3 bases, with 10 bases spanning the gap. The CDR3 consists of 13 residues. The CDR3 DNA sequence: TGTGCCAGCGGCAAACCATCTAATGAAAAACTGTTTTTT. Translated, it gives CASGKPSNEKLFF.

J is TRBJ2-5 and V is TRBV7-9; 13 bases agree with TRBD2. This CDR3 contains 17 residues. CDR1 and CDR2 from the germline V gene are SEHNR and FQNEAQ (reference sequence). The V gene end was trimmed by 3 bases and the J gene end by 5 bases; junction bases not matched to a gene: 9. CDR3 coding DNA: TGTGCCAGCAGCTTCCGAGGACTAGCGGGAGAGGTCGAGACCCAGTACTTC. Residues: CASSFRGLAGEVETQYF. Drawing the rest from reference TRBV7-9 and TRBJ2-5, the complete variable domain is DTGVSQNPRHKITKRGQNVTFRCDPISEHNRLYWYRQTLGQGPEFLTYFQNEAQLEKSRLLSDRFSAERPKGSFSTLEIQRTEQGDSAMYLCASSFRGLAGEVETQYFGPGTRLLVL.

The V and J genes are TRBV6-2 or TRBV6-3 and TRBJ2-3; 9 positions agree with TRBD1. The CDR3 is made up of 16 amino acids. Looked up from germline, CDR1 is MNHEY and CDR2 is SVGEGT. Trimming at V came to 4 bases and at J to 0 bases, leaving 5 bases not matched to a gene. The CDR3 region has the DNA TGTGCCAGCAGTTCACACGGGACAGGGAGCACAGATACGCAGTATTTT. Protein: CASSSHGTGSTDTQYF.

This chain's CDR3 is CATSNAGTGGEKLFF. The CDR3 nucleotides read TGTGCCACCAGCAATGCCGGGACAGGGGGTGAAAAACTGTTTTTT. The V gene is TRBV15, the J gene TRBJ1-4; 11 bases fit TRBD1. CDR3 length: 15 residues. With V trimmed by 4 bases and J by 7 bases, 5 bases remained unmatched. From germline, CDR1 is LNHNV and CDR2 YYDKDF (reference sequence).

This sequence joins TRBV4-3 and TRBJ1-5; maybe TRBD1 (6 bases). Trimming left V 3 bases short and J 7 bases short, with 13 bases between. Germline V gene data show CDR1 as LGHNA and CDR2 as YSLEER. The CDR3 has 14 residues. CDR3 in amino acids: CASSHGVTGQPQHF. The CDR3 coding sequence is TGCGCCAGCAGCCACGGAGTGACAGGCCAGCCCCAGCATTTT.

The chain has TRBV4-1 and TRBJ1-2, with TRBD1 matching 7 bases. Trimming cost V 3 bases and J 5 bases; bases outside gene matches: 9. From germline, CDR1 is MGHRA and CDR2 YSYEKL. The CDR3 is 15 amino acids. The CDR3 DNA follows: TGCGCCAGCAGCCACGACCCAGGGGGTCAGTATGGCTACACCTTC. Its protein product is CASSHDPGGQYGYTF.

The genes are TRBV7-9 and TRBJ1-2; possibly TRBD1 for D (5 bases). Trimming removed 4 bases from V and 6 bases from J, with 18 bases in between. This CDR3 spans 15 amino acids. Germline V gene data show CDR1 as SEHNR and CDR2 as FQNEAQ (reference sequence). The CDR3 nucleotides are TGTGCCAGCAGCTCATACCTGGGGGGGGAGAATGGCTACACCTTC. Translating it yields CASSSYLGGENGYTF.

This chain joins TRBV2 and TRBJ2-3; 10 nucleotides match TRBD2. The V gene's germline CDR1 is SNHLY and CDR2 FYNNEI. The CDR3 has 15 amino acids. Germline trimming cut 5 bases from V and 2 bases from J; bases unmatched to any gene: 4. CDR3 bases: TGTGCCAGCAGTTCACTAGCGGGGTCCACAGATACGCAGTATTTT. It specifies CASSSLAGSTDTQYF.